This T cell receptor (beta chain) derives from a study of beta chain features in type 1 diabetes. The CDR3 loop spans 15 amino acids. Per the germline V gene, CDR1 is SGHTA and CDR2 is FQGNSA. The germline V and J ends were trimmed by 0 bases and 0 bases, with 7 bases remaining between them. All of the isolated RNA was reverse transcribed, so expressed TCRB transcripts were sequenced. Clones were sequenced by immunoSEQ multiplex PCR, and TCRdb holds only the in-frame ones, with some missing. Of around 450,000 clones in the sample, about an eighth are singletons; the top ten hold 0.045% to 0.06%. Study results and caveats: For Type 1 diabetes patients, all four CD4+ subsets carried TCRB CDR3s that were moderately but significantly shorter. Insertions at VDJ junctions were less frequent in type 1 diabetes patients. These patients also deleted more nucleotides at the same junctions. Among patients, naive, central memory and Treg TCRB repertoires appeared more similar than among healthy donors.

This clone showed up just a few times. Its antigen is still unknown. Using CD45RO/CCR7/CD25/CD127/CD95/CD27, CD4+ naive, central memory, regulatory and stem cell-like memory cells were sorted. The receptor's source is a woman between 18 and 30 years old in good health. The chain uses TRBV7-2 and TRBJ2-3; the D call may be TRBD1 or TRBD2 (5 bases each). Sequencing was done on a sample of naive CD4+ T cells from blood. CDR3 protein: CASSLAGVSTDTQYF. The CDR3 DNA reads as TGTGCCAGCAGCTTAGCGGGGGTCAGCACAGATACGCAGTATTTT.